This T cell receptor beta chain stems from a study of T cells after yellow fever vaccination. Making TCR cDNA involved 5'RACE template switching, which added UMIs and a universal primer site. One entry per CDR3 protein results from TCRdb running MiXCR on the 5' RACE reads. Altogether under 200,000 distinct CDR3 sequences are present, 11% being singletons, with the ten largest covering 30% to 45%. Trimming stripped 2 bases from V and 0 bases from J, with 7 bases between. The CDR3 is 14 amino acids. Germline V lookup: CDR1 MNHEY, CDR2 SMNVEV (reference sequence). General study results and limits: Most primary-vaccination clones reappeared after the booster (96% CD4, about 88% CD8).

To note about this clonotype: Its antigen is undetermined.

This chain joins TRBV27 and TRBJ1-1; D is unclear. This specimen was CD8+ T cells sorted from PBMCs, taken 15 days after the yellow fever booster vaccination. This receptor was taken from a man between 18 and 29 years old who received the YFV17D yellow fever vaccine. The CDR3 coding sequence is TGTGCCAGCAGTTTAGTGCCAGTGAACACTGAAGCTTTCTTT. Translation: CASSLVPVNTEAFF.